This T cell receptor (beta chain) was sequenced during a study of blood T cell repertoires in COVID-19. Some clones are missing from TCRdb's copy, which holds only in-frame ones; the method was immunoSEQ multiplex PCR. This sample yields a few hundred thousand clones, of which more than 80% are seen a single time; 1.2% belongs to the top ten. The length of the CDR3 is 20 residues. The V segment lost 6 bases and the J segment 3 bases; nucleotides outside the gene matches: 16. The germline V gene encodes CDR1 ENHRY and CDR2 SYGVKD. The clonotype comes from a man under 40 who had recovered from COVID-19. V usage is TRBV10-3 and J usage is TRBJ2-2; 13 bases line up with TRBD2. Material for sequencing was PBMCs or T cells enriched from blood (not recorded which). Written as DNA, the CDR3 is TGTGCCATCAGGGGAGGACTCGGACTAGCGGGGGCACTCGACACCGGGGAGCTGTTTTTT. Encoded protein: CAIRGGLGLAGALDTGELFF.